This TCR beta chain derives from a study of tumour-infiltrating T cells in Burkitt lymphoma. Measured with immunoSEQ multiplex PCR; TCRdb has only the in-frame clones, and not every one. The sample yields 450 to 600 clones, 15% to 20% seen once. This clone was picked up a small number of times. Trimming removed 4 bases at V and 8 bases at J, with 12 bases between. The CDR3 runs 14 residues. Looked up from germline, CDR1 is MGHDK and CDR2 is SYGVNS. V and J are TRBV25-1 and TRBJ1-6; tentative D call: TRBD1 (5 bases). Material for sequencing was tumor tissue. The TCR sequence derives from a human donor with Burkitt lymphoma. The CDR3 region has the DNA TGTGCCAGCAGTGTACGGGGGGGAGATTCACCCCTCCACTTT. Translated, it gives CASSVRGGDSPLHF.